This T cell receptor (beta chain) came from a study of T cell responses to AZD1222 COVID-19 vaccine. Study-wide context: It was second doses at about 4 or about 12 weeks that were pooled. General study findings and limits: Regions 160-218 and 743-854 held dominance among vaccine-associated CD4 TCRs, which spanned spike.

Clones were read by immunoSEQ multiplex PCR, and TCRdb kept only the in-frame ones, dropping some. Seen here are some 190,000 clones, roughly nine tenths observed once, and the top ten hold about 6.9%. CDR1 is MNHEY and CDR2 is SVGEGT in the germline V gene. The J segment lost 3 bases and the V segment lost 1 base, leaving 7 bases of the junction unmatched. The CDR3 is 16 amino acids. As concerns this clone: Its specificity is not known.

The chain has TRBV6-2 or TRBV6-3 and TRBJ1-1, with TRBD1 matching 8 bases. The TCR sequence derives from an adult in good health. Sequenced material: peripheral blood, taken on day 0 of AZD1222 vaccination. The CDR3 nucleotides read TGTGCCAGCAGTTACTTCTTTCAGGGGGCATACACTGAAGCTTTCTTT. It is translated as CASSYFFQGAYTEAFF.